A selection of T cell receptor beta chains follows, all from one sample in a study of cytomegalovirus exposure and HLA in healthy donors. TCRdb keeps only in-frame clones here, not all; method: immunoSEQ multiplex PCR. The sample has around 67,000 clones; approximately 77% are singletons. Sequenced sample: PBMCs. The receptors originated from a woman in her twenties or thirties in good health and CMV-seropositive. Each CDR3 is given with its conserved first and last residue. The D gene is left open where the match is weak. Clone size, where shown, is once, few, many, or a class for clones that have expanded.

d_gene: -; j_gene: TRBJ2-1; abundance: -; v_gene: TRBV5-8; CDR3nt: TGTGCCAGCAGCTTAAGAATACAGGCCCATGAGCAGTTCTTC; CDR3aa: CASSLRIQAHEQFF
d_gene: -; j_gene: TRBJ1-1; abundance: few; v_gene: TRBV9; CDR3nt: TGTGCCAGCAGCAACGCGGTGAGCACTGAAGCTTTCTTT; CDR3aa: CASSNAVSTEAFF
d_gene: TRBD2; j_gene: TRBJ2-3; abundance: -; v_gene: TRBV19; CDR3nt: TGTGCCAGTAGTCAGTTCGTGGGGGGGTCAGATACGCAGTATTTT; CDR3aa: CASSQFVGGSDTQYF
d_gene: -; j_gene: TRBJ2-6; abundance: -; v_gene: TRBV2; CDR3nt: TGTGCCAGCAGGCTGAGCTCTGGGGCCAACGTCCTGACTTTC; CDR3aa: CASRLSSGANVLTF
d_gene: TRBD2; j_gene: TRBJ2-2; abundance: -; v_gene: TRBV9; CDR3nt: TGTGCCAGCAGCGTAGCGGGACTAGCGGGACCCGGGGAGCTGTTTTTT; CDR3aa: CASSVAGLAGPGELFF
d_gene: -; j_gene: TRBJ2-7; abundance: few; v_gene: TRBV10-2; CDR3nt: TGCGCCAGCAGTGGATCCGGGAGCGGGTACGAGCAGTACTTC; CDR3aa: CASSGSGSGYEQYF
d_gene: TRBD2; j_gene: TRBJ2-2; abundance: -; v_gene: TRBV28; CDR3nt: TGTGCCAGCAGTCTCGTGACTAGCGGGGGGACCGGGGAGCTGTTTTTT; CDR3aa: CASSLVTSGGTGELFF
d_gene: -; j_gene: TRBJ1-3; abundance: -; v_gene: TRBV29-1; CDR3nt: TGCAGCGTTGAAGATCAGGGCTTGGTGAGAAACACCATATATTTT; CDR3aa: CSVEDQGLVRNTIYF
d_gene: TRBD1; j_gene: TRBJ1-2; abundance: -; v_gene: TRBV5-4; CDR3nt: TGTGCCATTCTTTATAATTCAGGACAGGGGTATGGCTACACCTTC; CDR3aa: CAILYNSGQGYGYTF
d_gene: -; j_gene: TRBJ2-2; abundance: -; v_gene: TRBV18; CDR3nt: TGTGCCAGCTCACCCGGGACTCCTGGGACCGGGGAGCTGTTTTTT; CDR3aa: CASSPGTPGTGELFF
d_gene: -; j_gene: TRBJ2-6; abundance: -; v_gene: TRBV9; CDR3nt: TGTGCCAGCAGCGTAGGGGTGGGCAGCTCTGGGGCCAACGTCCTGACTTTC; CDR3aa: CASSVGVGSSGANVLTF
d_gene: TRBD1; j_gene: TRBJ1-5; abundance: -; v_gene: TRBV6-1; CDR3nt: TGTGCCAGCAGGGGGGACAGCCCTTATCAGCCCCAGCATTTT; CDR3aa: CASRGDSPYQPQHF
d_gene: -; j_gene: TRBJ1-1; abundance: -; v_gene: TRBV7-2; CDR3nt: TGTGCCAGCAGCTTAGGCCCAGGGCTTAGGAAGGCTTTCTTT; CDR3aa: CASSLGPGLRKAFF
d_gene: TRBD1; j_gene: TRBJ2-7; abundance: -; v_gene: TRBV19; CDR3nt: TGTGCCAGTAGTCCAAGACAGGGCGCCTACGAGCAGTACTTC; CDR3aa: CASSPRQGAYEQYF
d_gene: -; j_gene: TRBJ1-4; abundance: -; v_gene: TRBV6-6; CDR3nt: TGTGCCAGCAGTCAGACCACTAACAGGAATGAAAAACTGTTTTTT; CDR3aa: CASSQTTNRNEKLFF
d_gene: -; j_gene: TRBJ1-2; abundance: few; v_gene: TRBV4-2; CDR3nt: TGTGCCAGCAGCCAAGAAGCGCGGGACTATGGCTACACCTTC; CDR3aa: CASSQEARDYGYTF
d_gene: -; j_gene: TRBJ2-7; abundance: -; v_gene: TRBV14; CDR3nt: TGTGCCAGCAGCCTACAGGGCTGGGAGCAGTACTTC; CDR3aa: CASSLQGWEQYF
d_gene: TRBD2; j_gene: TRBJ2-3; abundance: -; v_gene: TRBV9; CDR3nt: TGTGCCAGCAGCGTAGGTCCTAGCGGGAGGGTTTCTACAGATACGCAGTATTTT; CDR3aa: CASSVGPSGRVSTDTQYF
d_gene: -; j_gene: TRBJ2-3; abundance: -; v_gene: TRBV27; CDR3nt: TGTGCCAGCAGTTTATATGCAGGGCGTACGCAGTATTTT; CDR3aa: CASSLYAGRTQYF
d_gene: -; j_gene: TRBJ1-1; abundance: -; v_gene: TRBV10-3; CDR3nt: TGTGCCATCCAAATGGGCAGGGACACTGAAGCTTTCTTT; CDR3aa: CAIQMGRDTEAFF
d_gene: -; j_gene: TRBJ2-1; abundance: -; v_gene: TRBV28; CDR3nt: TGTGCCGCCACGGGTGCGGGGGCTCGGGTTGGCGAGCAGTTCTTC; CDR3aa: CAATGAGARVGEQFF
d_gene: -; j_gene: TRBJ2-3; abundance: -; v_gene: TRBV25-1; CDR3nt: TGTGCCAGCAGTGATGGGCCACATACGCAGTATTTT; CDR3aa: CASSDGPHTQYF
d_gene: TRBD1; j_gene: TRBJ1-4; abundance: -; v_gene: TRBV5-4; CDR3nt: TGTGCCAGCAGCTTGGACCAGGGGGCGAGAGGTGATGAAAAACTGTTTTTT; CDR3aa: CASSLDQGARGDEKLFF
d_gene: TRBD2; j_gene: TRBJ2-7; abundance: -; v_gene: TRBV7-2; CDR3nt: TGTGCCAGCAGCCCCCGCGGGACTAGCGGCTACGAGCAGTACTTC; CDR3aa: CASSPRGTSGYEQYF
d_gene: TRBD2; j_gene: TRBJ2-7; abundance: -; v_gene: TRBV9; CDR3nt: TGTGCCAGCAGCCGGGAGGGGGGCGCTTCCTACGAGCAGTACTTC; CDR3aa: CASSREGGASYEQYF
d_gene: TRBD2; j_gene: TRBJ2-2; abundance: medium-sized; v_gene: TRBV28; CDR3nt: TGTGCCAGCAGTTTGGAGGGCGGGAGTGAATTCGGGGAGCTGTTTTTT; CDR3aa: CASSLEGGSEFGELFF
d_gene: TRBD1; j_gene: TRBJ2-7; abundance: -; v_gene: TRBV5-5; CDR3nt: TGTGCCAGCAGCTTGGGGACAGGGGGGTACCGTGAGCAGTACTTC; CDR3aa: CASSLGTGGYREQYF
d_gene: TRBD1; j_gene: TRBJ1-1; abundance: -; v_gene: TRBV11-2; CDR3nt: TGTGCCAGCAGCAAAGGACAGGGGGCTCCCCTAAACACTGAAGCTTTCTTT; CDR3aa: CASSKGQGAPLNTEAFF
d_gene: -; j_gene: TRBJ2-7; abundance: -; v_gene: TRBV9; CDR3nt: TGTGCCAGCAGCGAGTCTAGCTTCTCCTACGAGCAGTACTTC; CDR3aa: CASSESSFSYEQYF
d_gene: TRBD2; j_gene: TRBJ2-2; abundance: -; v_gene: TRBV6-6; CDR3nt: TGTGCCAGCAGTTACGGGGGGGGGTACACCGGGGAGCTGTTTTTT; CDR3aa: CASSYGGGYTGELFF
d_gene: TRBD1; j_gene: TRBJ1-1; abundance: -; v_gene: TRBV7-2; CDR3nt: TGTGCCAGCAGCTTAGGGACAGGGGGTAAGGAAGCTTTCTTT; CDR3aa: CASSLGTGGKEAFF
d_gene: TRBD1; j_gene: TRBJ1-5; abundance: -; v_gene: TRBV30; CDR3nt: TGTGCCTGGAGCCAAACGCCACAGGGGTTCGGCAATCAGCCCCAGCATTTT; CDR3aa: CAWSQTPQGFGNQPQHF
d_gene: TRBD2; j_gene: TRBJ2-1; abundance: -; v_gene: TRBV29-1; CDR3nt: TGCAGCGCCTCGGCCCGCCTAGCGGGAGTTTACAATGAGCAGTTCTTC; CDR3aa: CSASARLAGVYNEQFF
d_gene: -; j_gene: TRBJ1-1; abundance: -; v_gene: TRBV19; CDR3nt: TGTGCCAGTAGTATGGGAGGAGACACTGAAGCTTTCTTT; CDR3aa: CASSMGGDTEAFF
d_gene: TRBD1; j_gene: TRBJ1-5; abundance: few; v_gene: TRBV28; CDR3nt: TGTGCCAGCCGGGGACAGGGAGGCAATCAGCCCCAGCATTTT; CDR3aa: CASRGQGGNQPQHF
d_gene: TRBD1; j_gene: TRBJ1-3; abundance: -; v_gene: TRBV5-1; CDR3nt: TGCGCCAGCAGCCCCGACAGGGGCGACGGAAACACCATATATTTT; CDR3aa: CASSPDRGDGNTIYF
d_gene: TRBD1; j_gene: TRBJ1-6; abundance: -; v_gene: TRBV7-2; CDR3nt: TGTGCCAGCAGCCCACAGGGGGCTAGGGATTCACCCCTCCACTTT; CDR3aa: CASSPQGARDSPLHF
d_gene: TRBD2; j_gene: TRBJ2-3; abundance: -; v_gene: TRBV5-3; CDR3nt: TGTGCCGGAAGCTTGGCGGCGGGAGGGCCTATCACACATACGCAGTATTTT; CDR3aa: CAGSLAAGGPITHTQYF
d_gene: -; j_gene: TRBJ2-7; abundance: -; v_gene: TRBV11-2; CDR3nt: TGTGCCAGCAGCTTAACTGATTCCTACGAGCAGTACTTC; CDR3aa: CASSLTDSYEQYF
d_gene: -; j_gene: TRBJ2-7; abundance: -; v_gene: TRBV15; CDR3nt: TGTGCCACCAGCAGAGGCCGCAAGGAGGCCTACGAGCAGTACTTC; CDR3aa: CATSRGRKEAYEQYF
d_gene: TRBD2; j_gene: TRBJ2-1; abundance: -; v_gene: TRBV19; CDR3nt: TGTGCCAGTACCTTACTAGCGGGAGACAGCCATGAGCAGTTCTTC; CDR3aa: CASTLLAGDSHEQFF
d_gene: TRBD1; j_gene: TRBJ1-1; abundance: -; v_gene: TRBV10-3; CDR3nt: TGTGCCATCAGCCCGGGACAGGGCTTCACTGAAGCTTTCTTT; CDR3aa: CAISPGQGFTEAFF
d_gene: -; j_gene: TRBJ2-2; abundance: -; v_gene: TRBV4-2; CDR3nt: TGTGCCAGCAGCCAGCGAAAAACCAGGGGAACCGGGGAGCTGTTTTTT; CDR3aa: CASSQRKTRGTGELFF
d_gene: TRBD2; j_gene: TRBJ2-3; abundance: -; v_gene: TRBV30; CDR3nt: TGTGCCTGGGATAGCGGGGACACAGATACGCAGTATTTT; CDR3aa: CAWDSGDTDTQYF
d_gene: -; j_gene: TRBJ1-2; abundance: -; v_gene: TRBV6-5; CDR3nt: TGTGCCAGCAGTTTACGCGGCGAGGGCTACACCTTC; CDR3aa: CASSLRGEGYTF
d_gene: -; j_gene: TRBJ2-1; abundance: -; v_gene: TRBV6-6; CDR3nt: TGTGCCAGCAGTCCCGGGTCATTCAATGAGCAGTTCTTC; CDR3aa: CASSPGSFNEQFF
d_gene: -; j_gene: TRBJ1-1; abundance: once; v_gene: TRBV5-4; CDR3nt: TGTGCCAGCAGGGGCCAGACGGGGAGCACTGAAGCTTTCTTT; CDR3aa: CASRGQTGSTEAFF
d_gene: -; j_gene: TRBJ2-3; abundance: -; v_gene: TRBV19; CDR3nt: TGTGCCAGTAGTATAGAAGACTTACCCACAGATACGCAGTATTTT; CDR3aa: CASSIEDLPTDTQYF
d_gene: TRBD2; j_gene: TRBJ2-1; abundance: -; v_gene: TRBV29-1; CDR3nt: TGCAGCGTTGAAGGCGGGAGGCAAGGAAATGAGCAGTTCTTC; CDR3aa: CSVEGGRQGNEQFF
d_gene: TRBD1; j_gene: TRBJ1-1; abundance: -; v_gene: TRBV10-3; CDR3nt: TGTGCCACGGCCGGGACAGGGCGTTCGGCTTTCTTT; CDR3aa: CATAGTGRSAFF
d_gene: -; j_gene: TRBJ2-1; abundance: few; v_gene: TRBV27; CDR3nt: TGTGCCAGCAGTTTAGGGCCACAGGGAGTAGGTAGGCAGTTCTTC; CDR3aa: CASSLGPQGVGRQFF
d_gene: TRBD2; j_gene: TRBJ2-5; abundance: -; v_gene: TRBV29-1; CDR3nt: TGCAGCGTTGAAGGCAGTTCAGATAGCGGGAGTACGGAGACCCAGTACTTC; CDR3aa: CSVEGSSDSGSTETQYF
d_gene: -; j_gene: TRBJ1-6; abundance: -; v_gene: TRBV27; CDR3nt: TGTGCCAGCAGTTCCAGGGAAGGCTCACCCCTCCACTTT; CDR3aa: CASSSREGSPLHF
d_gene: TRBD2; j_gene: TRBJ2-7; abundance: -; v_gene: TRBV19; CDR3nt: TGTGCCAGCTCTAGCGGGATTTTCTACGAGCAGTACTTC; CDR3aa: CASSSGIFYEQYF
d_gene: -; j_gene: TRBJ2-3; abundance: -; v_gene: TRBV12-2; CDR3nt: TGTGCAAGTCGCTTGGGACTAGCGCCCACCAAGGATACGCAGTATTTT; CDR3aa: CASRLGLAPTKDTQYF